This T cell receptor (beta chain) derives from a study of memory CD4+ T cells and cytomegalovirus serostatus (dated by TCRdb to the late 2010s). Context from the whole study: The cohort comprised around 35 healthy Belgian adults, 9 CMV seropositive and some 24 CMV seronegative. The study sequenced CD4+ memory TCRbeta repertoires of a Belgian cohort with known cytomegalovirus serostatus to replicate a published TCR-based CMV serostatus classifier.

The Quick-DNA Microprep Kit was used to extract genomic DNA from the sorted cells. Amplification of TCRbeta DNA was done with the immunoSEQ hsTCRbeta kit, following the protocol from the manufacturer. An Illumina MiSeq instrument was used to sequence the TCRbeta libraries. Under the source paper's analysis protocol: Once out-of-frame sequences had been removed, 2,200,000 or so distinct TCRbeta sequences were left, which works out to an average of about 66,813 per individual. Two values were used to score each individual: the count of 150 to 200 previously reported CMV-associated TCRbeta sequences and the total count of productive distinct TCRbeta sequences. A beta-binomial model was reimplemented in Python, and scikit-learn random forests with default parameters were trained on data from the US cohort. Classifier performance on the Belgian cohort was summarized as median AUC with percentile confidence intervals calculated over 10,000 bootstrap iterations. Here the immuneACCESS table is served through TCRdb, limited to in-frame sequences with V and J called. Missing clones are a known gap in these copies; in checked studies unresolved V genes cover under half, and the rest lacks a known reason. The V and J calls and the clone size are those of that table, but D and trimming were determined from the DNA. Present in this sample are approximately 61,000 clones, 80% to 85% of which were seen just once. The top ten clonotypes cover approximately 0.92% of the sample.

Single viable CD3+CD4+CD8-CD45RO+ cells were sorted as memory CD4+ T cells on a FACSAria II. CMV serostatus was determined with a Roche Elecsys assay detecting serum IgG against CMV pp150, pp28, p38 and p52. After the samples were thawed, total CD4+ T cells were enriched through positive selection using CD4 magnetic microbeads. The samples came from a separate study whose specific focus was interrogating the CD4+ T cell memory repertoire. Following standard operating procedures, peripheral blood mononuclear cells were isolated and cryopreserved, while serum was kept at -80 degrees C. The staining relied on CD3-PerCP (BW264/56), CD4-APC (RPA-T4), CD45RO-PE (UCHT1) and CD8-Pacific Orange (3B5) antibodies, and Sytox blue was used to exclude non-viable cells. General study outcomes and caveats: Only CD4+CD45RO+ memory cells were sequenced, in contrast to the original study, in which naive and memory CD4+ and CD8+ populations were covered. The results were interpreted as suggesting that the CMV-associated TCR signature is largely present in the CD4+ memory repertoire. Of around 160 previously reported CMV-associated TCRbeta sequences, about 68 appeared in the CD4+ memory repertoires, each in one to five individuals. A median bootstrapped AUC of 0.95 with a 95% CI of 0.76-1.00 was achieved on the Belgian cohort by the original-framework classifier. For CMV serostatus prediction, a median bootstrapped AUC of 0.95 was reached with the original framework, and a median bootstrapped AUC of approximately 0.89 was reached with a US-trained random forest.

V and J are truncated by 9 bases and 1 base respectively, leaving an intervening sequence of 12 bases. CDR1 is given as MNHEY and CDR2 as SVGAGI, both from the germline V gene. The CDR3 spans 13 residues, from the cysteine through the phenylalanine. This entry keeps only the CDR3 DNA: 39 bases, framed from base 1. This clone was found a few times. Its antigen remains unidentified. No quality values exist for individual bases; no much larger clone is one base distant. The sample was memory CD4+ T cells from blood. This receptor was taken from an adult in good health and CMV-seronegative. Rearrangement joined TRBV6-5 to TRBJ1-1; the D gene is not confidently resolved. The bases read TGTGCCAGTTATCGAGAAGAGAACACTGAAGCTTTCTTT. This encodes CASYREENTEAFF.